Listed below are T cell receptor beta chains from one sample, sequenced in a study of T-cell reconstitution after alpha-beta-depleted transplantation in children. TCRdb itself ran the PCR reads through MiXCR, one entry per CDR3 protein. The sample records 640,000 or so distinct CDR3 sequences, approximately 15% being singletons. The specimen comprised PBMCs from the stem cell graft donor, sampled from the stem cell graft. These receptors came from a human donor who donated a stem cell graft to a child with acute myeloid leukemia. The CDR3 runs from the conserved cysteine through the conserved F or W. The order of the fields is clone size, D gene, V gene, J gene, CDR3 DNA, CDR3 protein. A D gene is named only where the DNA matches it firmly. Expanded clones get a size class; other rows say once, few or many, or leave the size out.

clone_size: -; d_call: -; v_call: TRBV18; j_call: TRBJ2-7; cdr3_nt: TGTGCCAGCTCAGTCGATCAAGCCTCCTACGAGCAGTACTTC; cdr3_aa: CASSVDQASYEQYF
clone_size: -; d_call: -; v_call: TRBV9; j_call: TRBJ1-2; cdr3_nt: TGTGCCAGCAGCGTTGGTATAGTGGGCAATGGCTACACCTTC; cdr3_aa: CASSVGIVGNGYTF
clone_size: -; d_call: -; v_call: TRBV7-9; j_call: TRBJ2-1; cdr3_nt: TGTGCCAGCAGCTTATATCAGGGGGAGGGGACGTATGAGCAGTTCTTC; cdr3_aa: CASSLYQGEGTYEQFF
clone_size: few; d_call: -; v_call: TRBV29-1; j_call: TRBJ2-5; cdr3_nt: TGCAGCGTTCACAGGGATATCCAGGGGACCCAGTACTTC; cdr3_aa: CSVHRDIQGTQYF
clone_size: -; d_call: -; v_call: TRBV12-3/TRBV12-4; j_call: TRBJ1-2; cdr3_nt: TGTGCCAGCAGAGGGCAGGGGATGAGGGGCTACACCTTC; cdr3_aa: CASRGQGMRGYTF
clone_size: many; d_call: TRBD1; v_call: TRBV20-1; j_call: TRBJ1-2; cdr3_nt: TGCAGTGCTCTTAAGGGACAGTTAAACTCTAACTATGGCTACACCTTC; cdr3_aa: CSALKGQLNSNYGYTF
clone_size: -; d_call: TRBD1; v_call: TRBV7-9; j_call: TRBJ1-6; cdr3_nt: TGTGCCAGCAGCTCCGGGACAGGGGGCGATTCACCCCTCCACTTT; cdr3_aa: CASSSGTGGDSPLHF
clone_size: many; d_call: TRBD2; v_call: TRBV29-1; j_call: TRBJ2-1; cdr3_nt: TGCAGCGTTAGCGCGGGGGTCGTGAGTAATGAGCAGTTCTTC; cdr3_aa: CSVSAGVVSNEQFF
clone_size: few; d_call: TRBD1; v_call: TRBV20-1; j_call: TRBJ1-1; cdr3_nt: TGCAGTATACGACAGGGGGGCGGCACTGAAGCTTTCTTT; cdr3_aa: CSIRQGGGTEAFF
clone_size: many; d_call: -; v_call: TRBV12-3/TRBV12-4; j_call: TRBJ1-2; cdr3_nt: TGCGCCAGCAGCTTGGGCACAGGGTTCTATGGCTACACCTTC; cdr3_aa: CASSLGTGFYGYTF
clone_size: many; d_call: -; v_call: TRBV7-2; j_call: TRBJ2-3; cdr3_nt: TGTGCCAGCAGCTTACTGGGGATTACAGATACGCAGTATTTT; cdr3_aa: CASSLLGITDTQYF
clone_size: -; d_call: -; v_call: TRBV11-2; j_call: TRBJ2-7; cdr3_nt: TGTGCCAGCAGCTTAAGGGGGGGGAGCGGGCCACGCTCCTACGAGCAGTACTTC; cdr3_aa: CASSLRGGSGPRSYEQYF
clone_size: many; d_call: -; v_call: TRBV7-2; j_call: TRBJ2-2; cdr3_nt: TGTGCCAGCAGCTTCTGGACACCCTTGGGCACCGGGGAGCTGTTTTTT; cdr3_aa: CASSFWTPLGTGELFF
clone_size: -; d_call: -; v_call: TRBV9; j_call: TRBJ2-3; cdr3_nt: TGTGCCAGCAGCGTAGAAGGGCTAGTAGTCACAGATACGCAGTATTTT; cdr3_aa: CASSVEGLVVTDTQYF
clone_size: many; d_call: -; v_call: TRBV20-1; j_call: TRBJ2-7; cdr3_nt: TGCAGTGCTAGTAAGGGGGGGGGACAGGACGAGCAGTACTTC; cdr3_aa: CSASKGGGQDEQYF
clone_size: -; d_call: -; v_call: TRBV7-9; j_call: TRBJ1-1; cdr3_nt: TGTGCCAGCAGCCACGCGGGGAACACTGAAGCTTTCTTT; cdr3_aa: CASSHAGNTEAFF
clone_size: -; d_call: TRBD1; v_call: TRBV20-1; j_call: TRBJ1-5; cdr3_nt: TGCAGTGCATCGCCGGGACAGTCGCCCCAGCATTTT; cdr3_aa: CSASPGQSPQHF
clone_size: -; d_call: TRBD2; v_call: TRBV6-5; j_call: TRBJ2-1; cdr3_nt: TGTGCCAGCAGTTCCATATTAGCGGGGGAGCTCAATGAGCAGTTCTTC; cdr3_aa: CASSSILAGELNEQFF
clone_size: -; d_call: -; v_call: TRBV20-1; j_call: TRBJ2-1; cdr3_nt: TGCAGTGCTAGAATTGGGGGCTCATCCCGGGTGCAGTTCTTC; cdr3_aa: CSARIGGSSRVQFF
clone_size: -; d_call: -; v_call: TRBV20-1; j_call: TRBJ2-3; cdr3_nt: TGCAGTGCAGTGGTAGCGGGCACAGATACGCAGTATTTT; cdr3_aa: CSAVVAGTDTQYF
clone_size: -; d_call: -; v_call: TRBV4-1; j_call: TRBJ2-1; cdr3_nt: TGCGCCAGCAGCCAAGGGCTAGAGGGATACAATGAGCAGTTCTTC; cdr3_aa: CASSQGLEGYNEQFF
clone_size: many; d_call: -; v_call: TRBV12-3/TRBV12-4; j_call: TRBJ2-1; cdr3_nt: TGTGCCAGCAGCCCGGCCGGATGGAGATCTGAGCAGTTCTTC; cdr3_aa: CASSPAGWRSEQFF
clone_size: -; d_call: TRBD2; v_call: TRBV7-2; j_call: TRBJ2-1; cdr3_nt: TGTGCCAGCAGCACAGCCGGGACTAGCCCCTACAATGAGCAGTTCTTC; cdr3_aa: CASSTAGTSPYNEQFF
clone_size: -; d_call: TRBD1; v_call: TRBV5-5; j_call: TRBJ1-2; cdr3_nt: TGTGCCAGCACCCAGACAGGGGGTGATGGCTACACCTTC; cdr3_aa: CASTQTGGDGYTF
clone_size: few; d_call: -; v_call: TRBV11-3; j_call: TRBJ1-2; cdr3_nt: TGTGCCAGCAGCCCTAGACAGAACTATGGCTACACCTTC; cdr3_aa: CASSPRQNYGYTF
clone_size: -; d_call: TRBD2; v_call: TRBV5-1; j_call: TRBJ2-5; cdr3_nt: TGCGCCAGCAGCTTGAGTGCTAGCGGGGGTCAAGAGACCCAGTACTTC; cdr3_aa: CASSLSASGGQETQYF
clone_size: -; d_call: -; v_call: TRBV10-1; j_call: TRBJ1-5; cdr3_nt: TGCGCCAGCAGTATTGGACAGAATAGCAATCAGCCCCAGCATTTT; cdr3_aa: CASSIGQNSNQPQHF
clone_size: -; d_call: -; v_call: TRBV5-1; j_call: TRBJ2-4; cdr3_nt: TGCGCCAGCCGGGTTGAGGTGGCCAAAAACATTCAGTACTTC; cdr3_aa: CASRVEVAKNIQYF
clone_size: -; d_call: -; v_call: TRBV4-1; j_call: TRBJ1-6; cdr3_nt: TGCGCCAGCAGCCAAGAAGGTGGTCGAGACAGCAGTGGATCCTATAATTCACCCCTCCACTTT; cdr3_aa: CASSQEGGRDSSGSYNSPLHF
clone_size: -; d_call: -; v_call: TRBV4-1; j_call: TRBJ1-5; cdr3_nt: TGCGCCAGCAGCCATCGGAGGGACTCTAGCAATCAGCCCCAGCATTTT; cdr3_aa: CASSHRRDSSNQPQHF
clone_size: many; d_call: TRBD1; v_call: TRBV20-1; j_call: TRBJ1-2; cdr3_nt: TGCAGTGCTAGTCGTCCGGGACAGGGAGAATATGGCTACACCTTC; cdr3_aa: CSASRPGQGEYGYTF
clone_size: few; d_call: -; v_call: TRBV19; j_call: TRBJ2-7; cdr3_nt: TGTGCCAGTAGTATCGGCAGCTTCGGGTCCTACGAGCAGTACTTC; cdr3_aa: CASSIGSFGSYEQYF
clone_size: many; d_call: -; v_call: TRBV20-1; j_call: TRBJ2-2; cdr3_nt: TGCAGTGCTAGTGCCCAAAACACCGGGGAGCTGTTTTTT; cdr3_aa: CSASAQNTGELFF
clone_size: many; d_call: -; v_call: TRBV7-8; j_call: TRBJ1-1; cdr3_nt: TGTGCCAGCAGCAAACCCAGCCTTACTGCGAACACTGAAGCTTTCTTT; cdr3_aa: CASSKPSLTANTEAFF
clone_size: many; d_call: -; v_call: TRBV6-5; j_call: TRBJ2-5; cdr3_nt: TGTGCCAGCAGCTCGGGGGAGACCCAGTACTTC; cdr3_aa: CASSSGETQYF
clone_size: many; d_call: TRBD2; v_call: TRBV20-1; j_call: TRBJ2-5; cdr3_nt: TGCAGTGCTAGAGAAAGACTAGCGGGGCTGGAGACCCAGTACTTC; cdr3_aa: CSARERLAGLETQYF
clone_size: -; d_call: -; v_call: TRBV24-1; j_call: TRBJ1-2; cdr3_nt: TGTGCCACCAGTGACAGAGGAGAGGCTTATGGCTACACCTTC; cdr3_aa: CATSDRGEAYGYTF
clone_size: many; d_call: -; v_call: TRBV6-5; j_call: TRBJ1-1; cdr3_nt: TGTGCCAGCAGTTACGCAGGGACGGGCACTGAAGCTTTCTTT; cdr3_aa: CASSYAGTGTEAFF
clone_size: -; d_call: TRBD1; v_call: TRBV7-2; j_call: TRBJ2-4; cdr3_nt: TGTGCCAGCAGCCACGGACAGGGGGATTGTTACTTC; cdr3_aa: CASSHGQGDCYF
clone_size: many; d_call: TRBD1; v_call: TRBV12-3/TRBV12-4; j_call: TRBJ1-5; cdr3_nt: TGTGCCAGCAGTTCCAGGGGGAGGGAGCCCCAGCATTTT; cdr3_aa: CASSSRGREPQHF
clone_size: -; d_call: -; v_call: TRBV28; j_call: TRBJ1-5; cdr3_nt: TGTGCCAGCAGTCTCCGGGACACCAAGCATTTT; cdr3_aa: CASSLRDTKHF
clone_size: few; d_call: TRBD1; v_call: TRBV20-1; j_call: TRBJ2-2; cdr3_nt: TGCAGTGCTAGTGGGACAGGGATCACCGGGGAGCTGTTTTTT; cdr3_aa: CSASGTGITGELFF
clone_size: -; d_call: TRBD1; v_call: TRBV7-9; j_call: TRBJ2-5; cdr3_nt: TGTGCCAGCAGCTCGGCGGACAGGGCAGAGACCCTGTACTTC; cdr3_aa: CASSSADRAETLYF
clone_size: -; d_call: -; v_call: TRBV7-2; j_call: TRBJ1-3; cdr3_nt: TGTGCCAGCAGCCCCCGGCTCCGGAGCTCTGGAAACACCATATATTTT; cdr3_aa: CASSPRLRSSGNTIYF
clone_size: many; d_call: TRBD2; v_call: TRBV15; j_call: TRBJ2-1; cdr3_nt: TGTGCCACCAGTCTGGGGGGACTAGGTGGGAATGAGCAGTTCTTC; cdr3_aa: CATSLGGLGGNEQFF
clone_size: many; d_call: -; v_call: TRBV27; j_call: TRBJ1-2; cdr3_nt: TGTGCCAGCAGTTTTTCCGGACACACCTATGGCTACACCTTC; cdr3_aa: CASSFSGHTYGYTF